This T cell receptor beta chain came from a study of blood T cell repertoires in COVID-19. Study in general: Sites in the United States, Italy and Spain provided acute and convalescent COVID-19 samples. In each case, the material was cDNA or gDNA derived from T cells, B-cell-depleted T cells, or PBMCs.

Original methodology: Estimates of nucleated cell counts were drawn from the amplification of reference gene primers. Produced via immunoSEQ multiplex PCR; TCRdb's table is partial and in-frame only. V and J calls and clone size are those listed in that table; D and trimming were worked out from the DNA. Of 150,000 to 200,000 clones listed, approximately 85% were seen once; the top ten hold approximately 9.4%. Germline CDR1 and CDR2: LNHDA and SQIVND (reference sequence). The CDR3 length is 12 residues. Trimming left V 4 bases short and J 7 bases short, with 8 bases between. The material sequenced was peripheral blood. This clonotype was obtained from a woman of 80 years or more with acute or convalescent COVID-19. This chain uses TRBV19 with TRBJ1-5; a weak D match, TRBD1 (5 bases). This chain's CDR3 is CASSTGEQPQHF. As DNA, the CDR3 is TGTGCCAGTAGTACGGGGGAACAGCCCCAGCATTTT.